This TCR beta chain was observed in a study of vaccination effects on CD4 cells after COVID-19. The data were produced by immunoSEQ multiplex PCR, yet TCRdb's version contains in-frame clones alone and is incomplete. This table holds 70,000 to 75,000 clones, roughly three quarters found once. Antigen-specific CD4+ T cells were expanded with viral peptide pools in the ViraFEST assay before sequencing. Investigators separated out CD4+ T cells once 9 to 11 days of culture had passed. Vaccinees lacked prior SARS-CoV-2 infection and tested negative for nucleocapsid antibodies. This clone showed up just a few times. Its target is not known. This sequence originates from a human donor who received a COVID-19 vaccine. Sample: CD4+ T cells from PBMCs cultured with HCoV-OC43 spike peptides, taken before COVID-19 vaccination. As to subset: HCoV-OC43 spike overlapping peptide pool stimulation.

CDR3 amino acids: CASSSGTGPPLHF. In DNA, the CDR3 is TGCGCCAGCAGCTCAGGGACAGGCCCACCCCTCCACTTT. This chain uses TRBV5-1 with TRBJ1-6, with 8 bases identical to TRBD1. CDR3 length equals 13 residues. Germline V CDR1 and CDR2: SGHRS, YFSETQ. V was clipped by 3 bases and J by 11 bases; unmatched bases: 4.